The 10 T cell receptor beta chains reported below all come from one sample, sequenced in a study of lymphopenia after photon versus proton radiotherapy. Method: immunoSEQ multiplex PCR; TCRdb's copy keeps in-frame clones and lacks some. The profile covers 40,000 to 55,000 clones, with more than 85% appearing a single time and 15% to 20% taken by the ten largest. This material consisted of peripheral blood, taken from a patient treated with photon-based radiotherapy. The receptors were gathered from a woman aged 40 to 50 with cholangiocarcinoma.

The chain's CDR3 is CASSPERTTWNTEAFF. DNA for the CDR3: TGTGCCAGCAGCCCCGAGAGGACGACGTGGAACACTGAAGCTTTCTTT. The chain is built from TRBV27 and TRBJ1-1; D is unclear. CDR1 and CDR2 from the germline V gene are MNHEY and SMNVEV (reference sequence). Trimming pared 6 bases from V and 1 base from J, leaving 18 bases between. The CDR3 sequence is 16 residues long.

The genes are TRBV7-9 and TRBJ2-2, with 7 bases that match TRBD2. This CDR3 region has 15 residues. V shed 6 bases and J 6 bases; nucleotides not matched to a gene: 10. CDR1 and CDR2 from the germline V gene are SEHNR and FQNEAQ (reference sequence). CDR3 sequence (DNA): TGTGCCAGCAGTAACCGGGACTATAACCCCGGGGAGCTGTTTTTT. Translation: CASSNRDYNPGELFF.

This sequence joins TRBV5-1 and TRBJ1-1, with 7 bases aligning to TRBD1. CDR1 is SGHRS and CDR2 is YFSETQ in the germline V gene. V lost 4 bases and J lost 7; bases outside the gene matches: 13. The CDR3 has 15 residues. In DNA, the CDR3 is TGCGCCAGCAGCCCCGGACTGGGACAGACATATGAAGCTTTCTTT. Translating it yields CASSPGLGQTYEAFF.

This clone showed up just a few times. The V gene is TRBV5-6, the J gene TRBJ2-4, with 7 positions matching TRBD2. The CDR3 runs 17 residues. Germline V CDR1 and CDR2: SGHDT, YYEEEE. Unmatched junction bases numbered 11, after V lost 4 bases and J lost 1 base. As DNA, the CDR3 is TGTGCCAGCAGCCACCCGATGGGGGGGAAGGCCAAAAACATTCAGTACTTC. Encoded protein: CASSHPMGGKAKNIQYF.

The V gene is TRBV15, the J gene TRBJ1-2; 9 bases align to TRBD1. J gave up 8 bases and V 6 bases, and 10 bases lay outside the gene matches. The V gene's germline CDR1 is LNHNV and CDR2 YYDKDF (reference sequence). The CDR3 contains 14 residues. In DNA, the CDR3 is TGTGCCACCAGTCGTACCCGGGACAGGGTCGGCTACACCTTC. As protein: CATSRTRDRVGYTF. Based on the CDR3 plus reference TRBV15 and TRBJ1-2, the full variable domain is DAMVIQNPRYQVTQFGKPVTLSCSQTLNHNVMYWYQQKSSQAPKLLFHYYDKDFNNEADTPDNFQSRRPNTSFCFLDIRSPGLGDTAMYLCATSRTRDRVGYTFGSGTRLTVV.

The chain carries TRBV30 and TRBJ2-5; 14 bases are shared with TRBD2. Germline V lookup: CDR1 GTSNPN, CDR2 SVGIG (reference sequence). V lost 2 bases and J lost 5; bases outside the gene matches: 7. The CDR3 spans 16 residues. The CDR3 nucleotides are TGTGCCTGGAGTTTGGGACTAGCGGGAGTCATGGAGACCCAGTACTTC. The encoded protein is CAWSLGLAGVMETQYF.

This sequence joins TRBV5-1 and TRBJ2-2; D not certain. The CDR3 consists of 13 residues. Looked up from germline, CDR1 is SGHRS and CDR2 is YFSETQ. Trimming took 0 bases from V and 5 from J, leaving 5 bases between them. CDR3 nucleotide sequence: TGCGCCAGCAGCTTGGGGGTGACCGGGGAGCTGTTTTTT. Encoded protein: CASSLGVTGELFF.

This clone turned up a few times. The genes are TRBV13 and TRBJ2-7, with 8 bases fitting TRBD2. The V gene end was trimmed by 6 bases and the J gene end by 3 bases; junction bases not matched to a gene: 13. Germline V lookup: CDR1 PRHDT, CDR2 FYEKMQ (reference sequence). This CDR3 has 16 amino acids. CDR3 region: CASSEALSGANYEQYF. CDR3 nucleotide sequence: TGTGCCAGCAGTGAAGCGCTTAGCGGGGCGAACTACGAGCAGTACTTC.

CDR3 sequence: CASSVFHGASSYEQYF. The CDR3 coding sequence is TGTGCCAGCAGCGTTTTTCATGGCGCGAGCTCCTACGAGCAGTACTTC. This chain links TRBV9 with TRBJ2-7; no clear D. From germline, CDR1 is SGDLS and CDR2 YYNGEE. The CDR3 contains 16 residues. V dropped 2 bases and J dropped 0 bases, with 15 bases sitting between them.

The chain combines TRBV30 with TRBJ2-7, with TRBD1 matching 9 bases. Germline CDR1 and CDR2: GTSNPN and SVGIG (reference sequence). Trimming cost V 3 bases and J 5 bases; bases outside gene matches: 5. This CDR3 is 13 amino acids long. CDR3 sequence reads: CAWSRQGVNEQYF. The CDR3 bases are TGTGCCTGGAGCCGACAGGGGGTGAACGAGCAGTACTTC.